This TCR beta chain appears in the sequencing data of a study of blood T cell repertoires in COVID-19. Libraries were prepared by immunoSEQ multiplex PCR; TCRdb keeps only in-frame clonotypes and omits some of them. The table has roughly 430,000 clones, more than 70% seen once. The CDR3 loop spans 12 amino acids. The germline V gene has CDR1 MDHEN and CDR2 SYDVKM. Trimming pared 2 bases from V and 5 bases from J, leaving 4 bases between. V usage is TRBV28 and J usage is TRBJ1-3, with D uncertain. Sequenced: PBMCs or T cells enriched from blood (not recorded which). The TCR originated in a woman aged 18-29 years who had been exposed to COVID-19. The CDR3 sequence is CASSLSRNTIYF. CDR3 coding DNA: TGTGCCAGCAGTTTAAGCAGAAACACCATATATTTT. The variable domain in full, with the rest retrieved from reference TRBV28 and TRBJ1-3, is DVKVTQSSRYLVKRTGEKVFLECVQDMDHENMFWYRQDPGLGLRLIYFSYDVKMKEKGDIPEGYSVSREKKERFSLILESASTNQTSMYLCASSLSRNTIYFGEGSWLTVV.